This T cell receptor (beta chain) was identified during a study of T cells after yellow fever vaccination. General study results and limits: In post-booster samples, most primary-vaccination clones reappeared (about 96% CD4, over 70% CD8). Though weaker, the secondary response peaked faster, on day 5 versus 15.

5'RACE template switching added a universal primer site and UMIs to TCR cDNA. Each CDR3 protein gets one entry after TCRdb re-called the 5' RACE reads with MiXCR. The data hold 200,000 to 250,000 distinct CDR3 sequences, with less than 3.5% observed a single time. With respect to this clonotype: Its specificity is not known.

This CDR3 is 13 amino acids long. V trimming: 5 bases; J trimming: 9 bases; junction bases outside the gene matches: 7. The germline CDR1 and CDR2 sequences are LNHDA and SQIVND (reference sequence). The receptor was isolated from a man aged 18 to 30 who received the YFV17D yellow fever vaccine. The sample in question was CD4+ T cells sorted from PBMCs, obtained 10 days after the yellow fever booster vaccination. This rearrangement joins TRBV19 to TRBJ2-1, with 7 bases identical to TRBD1. For the CDR3, the DNA is TGTGCCAGTAGTGGCCGACAGGGTAGTGAGCAGTTCTTC. It yields the protein CASSGRQGSEQFF.